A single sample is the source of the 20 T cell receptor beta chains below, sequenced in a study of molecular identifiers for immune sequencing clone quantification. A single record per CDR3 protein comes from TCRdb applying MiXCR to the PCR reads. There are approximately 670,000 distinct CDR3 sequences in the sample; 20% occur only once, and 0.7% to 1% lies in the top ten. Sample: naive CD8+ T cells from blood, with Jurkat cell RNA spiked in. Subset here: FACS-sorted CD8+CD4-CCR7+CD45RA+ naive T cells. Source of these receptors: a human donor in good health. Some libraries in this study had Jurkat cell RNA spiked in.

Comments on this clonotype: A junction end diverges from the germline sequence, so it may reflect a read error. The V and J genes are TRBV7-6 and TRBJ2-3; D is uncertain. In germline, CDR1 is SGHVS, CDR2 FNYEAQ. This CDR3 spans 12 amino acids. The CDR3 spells CAGSFITDTQYF. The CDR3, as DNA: TGTGCCGGCAGCTTTATAACAGATACGCAGTATTTT.

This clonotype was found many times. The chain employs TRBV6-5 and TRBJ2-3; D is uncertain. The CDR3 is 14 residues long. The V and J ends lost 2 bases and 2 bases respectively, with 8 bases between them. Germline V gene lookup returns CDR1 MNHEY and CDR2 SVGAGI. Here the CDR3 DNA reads TGTGCCAGCAGTTACGTCCCGGTCACAGATACGCAGTATTTT. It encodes CASSYVPVTDTQYF.

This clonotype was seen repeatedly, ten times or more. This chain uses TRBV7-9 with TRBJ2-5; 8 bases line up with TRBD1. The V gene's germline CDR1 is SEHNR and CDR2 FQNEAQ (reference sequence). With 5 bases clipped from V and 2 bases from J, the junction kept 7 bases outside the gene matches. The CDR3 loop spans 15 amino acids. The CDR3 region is CASSIYRDRQETQYF. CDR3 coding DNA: TGTGCCAGCAGCATTTACCGGGACAGGCAAGAGACCCAGTACTTC. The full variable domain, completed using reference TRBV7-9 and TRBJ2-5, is DTGVSQNPRHKITKRGQNVTFRCDPISEHNRLYWYRQTLGQGPEFLTYFQNEAQLEKSRLLSDRFSAERPKGSFSTLEIQRTEQGDSAMYLCASSIYRDRQETQYFGPGTRLLVL.

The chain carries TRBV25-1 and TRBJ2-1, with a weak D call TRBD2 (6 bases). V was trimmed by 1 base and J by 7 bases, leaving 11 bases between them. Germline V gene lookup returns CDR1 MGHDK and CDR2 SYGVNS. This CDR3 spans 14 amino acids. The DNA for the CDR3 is TGTGCCAGCAGTGAATGGAGGGTAGTGAATGAGCAGTTCTTC. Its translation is CASSEWRVVNEQFF.

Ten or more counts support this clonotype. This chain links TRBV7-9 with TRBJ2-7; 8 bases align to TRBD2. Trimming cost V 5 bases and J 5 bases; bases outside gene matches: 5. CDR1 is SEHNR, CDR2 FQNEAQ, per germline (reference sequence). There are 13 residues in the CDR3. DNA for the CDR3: TGTGCCAGCAGCCCATACGGGAGGGACGAGCAGTACTTC. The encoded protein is CASSPYGRDEQYF. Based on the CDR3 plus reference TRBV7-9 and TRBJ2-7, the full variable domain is DTGVSQNPRHKITKRGQNVTFRCDPISEHNRLYWYRQTLGQGPEFLTYFQNEAQLEKSRLLSDRFSAERPKGSFSTLEIQRTEQGDSAMYLCASSPYGRDEQYFGPGTRLTVT.

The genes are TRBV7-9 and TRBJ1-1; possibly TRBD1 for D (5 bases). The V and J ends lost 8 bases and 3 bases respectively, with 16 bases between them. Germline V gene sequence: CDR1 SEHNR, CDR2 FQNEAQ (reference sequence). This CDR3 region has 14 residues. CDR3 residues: CASDLVRGHTEAFF. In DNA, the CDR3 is TGTGCCAGCGACTTAGTGCGGGGACACACTGAAGCTTTCTTT.

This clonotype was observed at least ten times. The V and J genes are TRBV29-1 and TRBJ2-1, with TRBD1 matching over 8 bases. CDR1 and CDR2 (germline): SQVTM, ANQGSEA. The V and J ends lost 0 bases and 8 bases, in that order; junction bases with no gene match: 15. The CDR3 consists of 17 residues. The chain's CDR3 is CSVEEIWLGRGPDEQFF. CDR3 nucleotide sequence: TGCAGCGTTGAAGAGATTTGGTTAGGCAGGGGGCCTGATGAGCAGTTCTTC.

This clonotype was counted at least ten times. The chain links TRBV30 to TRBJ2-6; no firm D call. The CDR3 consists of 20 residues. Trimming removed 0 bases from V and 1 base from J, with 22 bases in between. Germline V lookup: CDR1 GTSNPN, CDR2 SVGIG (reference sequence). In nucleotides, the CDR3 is TGTGCCTGGAGTGTAATACGGTCCCAGGCCCGAGGATCTGGGGCCAACGTCCTGACTTTC. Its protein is CAWSVIRSQARGSGANVLTF.

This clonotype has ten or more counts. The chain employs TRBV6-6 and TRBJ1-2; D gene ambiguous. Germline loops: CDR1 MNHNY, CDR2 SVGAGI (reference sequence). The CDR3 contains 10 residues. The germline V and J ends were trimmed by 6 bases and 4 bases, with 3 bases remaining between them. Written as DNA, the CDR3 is TGTGCCAGCAGAACCTATGGCTACACCTTC. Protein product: CASRTYGYTF.

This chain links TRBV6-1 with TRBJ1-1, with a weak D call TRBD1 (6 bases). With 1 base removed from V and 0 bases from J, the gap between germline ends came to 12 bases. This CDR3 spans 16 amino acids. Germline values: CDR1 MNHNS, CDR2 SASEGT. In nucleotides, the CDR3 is TGTGCCAGCAGTGAAGAGGGGGGGCCCATGAACACTGAAGCTTTCTTT. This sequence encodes CASSEEGGPMNTEAFF.

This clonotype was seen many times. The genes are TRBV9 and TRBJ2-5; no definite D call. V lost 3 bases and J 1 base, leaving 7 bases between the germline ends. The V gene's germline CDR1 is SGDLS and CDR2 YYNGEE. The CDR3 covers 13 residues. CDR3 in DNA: TGTGCCAGCAGCGCCGACGGCCAAGAGACCCAGTACTTC. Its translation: CASSADGQETQYF. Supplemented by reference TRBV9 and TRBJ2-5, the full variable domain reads DSGVTQTPKHLITATGQRVTLRCSPRSGDLSVYWYQQSLDQGLQFLIQYYNGEERAKGNILERFSAQQFPDLHSELNLSSLELGDSALYFCASSADGQETQYFGPGTRLLVL.

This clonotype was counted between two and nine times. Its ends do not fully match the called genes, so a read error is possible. This chain's CDR3 is CASSLERAGTLAKSIQYF. CDR3 nucleotide sequence: TGCGCCAGCAGCTTGGAACGGGCGGGAACTCTAGCCAAAAGCATTCAGTACTTC. This chain connects TRBV5-1 to TRBJ2-4; possibly TRBD2 for D (6 bases). Germline V gives CDR1 SGHRS, CDR2 YFSETQ. This CDR3 has 18 amino acids.

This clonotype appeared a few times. The CDR3 DNA reads TGTGCCAGCAGCGTAGCCCCACGGGCAGGCGAGAACACTGAAGCTTTCTTT. Translating gives CASSVAPRAGENTEAFF. The chain carries TRBV9 and TRBJ1-1; D remains unclear. Trimming took 0 bases from V and 1 from J, leaving 16 bases between them. The CDR3 has 17 residues. Germline V lookup: CDR1 SGDLS, CDR2 YYNGEE.

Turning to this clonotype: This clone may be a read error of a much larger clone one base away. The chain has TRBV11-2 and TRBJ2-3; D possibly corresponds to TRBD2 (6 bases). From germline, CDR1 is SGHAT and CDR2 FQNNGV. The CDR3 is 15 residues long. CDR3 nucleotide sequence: TGTGCCGGCAGCTTCGGGAGTTCCCACACAGATACGCAGTATTTT. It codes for CAGSFGSSHTDTQYF. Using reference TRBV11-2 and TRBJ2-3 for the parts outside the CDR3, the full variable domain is EAGVAQSPRYKIIEKRQSVAFWCNPISGHATLYWYQQILGQGPKLLIQFQNNGVVDDSQLPKDRFSAERLKGVDSTLKIQPAKLEDSAVYLCAGSFGSSHTDTQYFGPGTRLTVL.

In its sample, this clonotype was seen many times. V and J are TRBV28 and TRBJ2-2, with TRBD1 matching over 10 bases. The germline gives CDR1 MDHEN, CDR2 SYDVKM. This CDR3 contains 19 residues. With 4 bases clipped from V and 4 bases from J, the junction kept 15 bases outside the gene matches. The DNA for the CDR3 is TGTGCCAGCAGTTCCACCCGGGGGGGGACAGGGGACCGCACCGGGGAGCTGTTTTTT. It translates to CASSSTRGGTGDRTGELFF.

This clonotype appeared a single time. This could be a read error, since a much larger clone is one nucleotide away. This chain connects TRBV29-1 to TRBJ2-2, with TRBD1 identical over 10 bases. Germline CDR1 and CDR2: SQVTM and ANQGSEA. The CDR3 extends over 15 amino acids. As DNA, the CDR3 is TGCAGCGTTGAAATGGGGACAGGGGTTCGTGGGGAGCTGGTTTTT. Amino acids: CSVEMGTGVRGELVF.

CDR3 residues: CASSHQDRYEQYF. CDR3 nucleotide sequence: TGTGCCAGCAGTCACCAGGATCGGTACGAGCAGTACTTC. The chain carries TRBV27 and TRBJ2-7; D remains ambiguous. V lost 5 bases, J lost 4 bases, and 12 bases lay in between. This CDR3 spans 13 amino acids. CDR1 is MNHEY, CDR2 SMNVEV, per germline (reference sequence).

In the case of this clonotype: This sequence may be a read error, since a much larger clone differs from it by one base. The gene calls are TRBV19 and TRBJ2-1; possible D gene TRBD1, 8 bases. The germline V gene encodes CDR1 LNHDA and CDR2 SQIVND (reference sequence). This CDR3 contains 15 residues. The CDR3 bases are TGTGCCACCTACACGGGGGGACAGGCTTCCAATGAGCAGTCCTTC. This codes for CATYTGGQASNEQSF.

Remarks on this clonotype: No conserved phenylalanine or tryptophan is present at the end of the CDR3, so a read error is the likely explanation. This CDR3 is CASSPGLGSYEQYI. The CDR3 coding sequence is TGTGCCAGCAGCCCGGGACTAGGGTCCTACGAGCAGTACATC. The chain has TRBV7-3 and TRBJ2-7; 8 nucleotides line up with TRBD2. Germline loops: CDR1 SGHTA, CDR2 FQGTGA. The length of the CDR3 is 14 residues. V lost 5 bases to trimming and J lost 1 base; unmatched junction nucleotides: 4.

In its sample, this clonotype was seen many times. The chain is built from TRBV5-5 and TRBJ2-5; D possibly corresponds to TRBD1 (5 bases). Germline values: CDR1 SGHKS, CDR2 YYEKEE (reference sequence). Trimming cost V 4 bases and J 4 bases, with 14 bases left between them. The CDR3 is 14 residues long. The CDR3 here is CASSGWQGLETQYF. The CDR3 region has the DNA TGTGCCAGCAGCGGGTGGCAGGGTCTAGAGACCCAGTACTTC.